These T cell receptor beta chains were read from a single sample in a study of cytomegalovirus exposure and HLA in healthy donors. Using immunoSEQ multiplex PCR, the repertoire was profiled, and TCRdb retains in-frame clones only, with some absent. The sample consists of about 190,000 clones, 84% of them appearing once. Input material: PBMCs. The source of these receptors is a man aged 18 to 30 in good health and CMV-seropositive. CDR3s include the opening cysteine and the closing phenylalanine or tryptophan. The order of the fields is J gene, clone size, D gene, V gene, CDR3 DNA, CDR3 protein. A D gene is named only where the DNA matches it firmly. Expanded clones are given a class, and other clones once, few, many or no size at all.

j_gene: TRBJ2-2
abundance: -
d_gene: TRBD2
v_gene: TRBV7-3
CDR3nt: TGTGCCAGCAGCCCCCTAGCGGGAGTGGGCACCGGGGAGCTGTTTTTT
CDR3aa: CASSPLAGVGTGELFF

j_gene: TRBJ2-3
abundance: -
d_gene: -
v_gene: TRBV27
CDR3nt: TGTGCCAGCAGTTTATCCCAGGCAGATACGCAGTATTTT
CDR3aa: CASSLSQADTQYF

j_gene: TRBJ2-7
abundance: -
d_gene: -
v_gene: TRBV5-6
CDR3nt: TGTGCCAGCAGTACCGTAGCGGCTGAGGTCGAGCAGTACTTC
CDR3aa: CASSTVAAEVEQYF

j_gene: TRBJ2-7
abundance: few
d_gene: -
v_gene: TRBV27
CDR3nt: TGTGCCAGCAGTCCCGAATGGGCGTCCTACGAGCAGTACTTC
CDR3aa: CASSPEWASYEQYF

j_gene: TRBJ1-5
abundance: -
d_gene: -
v_gene: TRBV6-6
CDR3nt: TGTGCCAGCAGAGGACAGTCTAATAGCAATCAGCCCCAGCATTTT
CDR3aa: CASRGQSNSNQPQHF

j_gene: TRBJ2-3
abundance: once
d_gene: -
v_gene: TRBV2
CDR3nt: TGTGCCAGCAGTGATCCCCGGTCTGAGGACTCAGCTGTTACAGATACGCAGTATTTT
CDR3aa: CASSDPRSEDSAVTDTQYF

j_gene: TRBJ2-5
abundance: -
d_gene: -
v_gene: TRBV27
CDR3nt: TGTGCCAGCAGACTTTGGGCAGACCAAGAGACCCAGTACTTC
CDR3aa: CASRLWADQETQYF

j_gene: TRBJ1-1
abundance: -
d_gene: -
v_gene: TRBV7-2
CDR3nt: TGTGCCAGCAGCTTAAAGCTGGGGAGTAACACTGAAGCTTTCTTT
CDR3aa: CASSLKLGSNTEAFF

j_gene: TRBJ2-7
abundance: -
d_gene: TRBD2
v_gene: TRBV5-6
CDR3nt: TGTGCCAGCAGCTTCAGTCTATTAGCGGGAGACTACGAGCAGTACTTC
CDR3aa: CASSFSLLAGDYEQYF

j_gene: TRBJ1-2
abundance: -
d_gene: TRBD1
v_gene: TRBV6-1
CDR3nt: TGTGCCAGCAGCCCCGGGACAGCGTCTAACTATGGCTACACCTTC
CDR3aa: CASSPGTASNYGYTF

j_gene: TRBJ2-3
abundance: -
d_gene: TRBD2
v_gene: TRBV27
CDR3nt: TGTGCCAGCACCCCTTTGGCGGGAGAAATAGATACGCAGTATTTT
CDR3aa: CASTPLAGEIDTQYF

j_gene: TRBJ1-2
abundance: -
d_gene: -
v_gene: TRBV30
CDR3nt: TGTGCCTGGAGTGCCCGTCCTAACTATGGCTACACCTTC
CDR3aa: CAWSARPNYGYTF

j_gene: TRBJ2-7
abundance: -
d_gene: -
v_gene: TRBV10-3
CDR3nt: TGTGCCATCAGTGAGTCAGAGGGTCCTAACGAGCAGTACTTC
CDR3aa: CAISESEGPNEQYF

j_gene: TRBJ2-5
abundance: -
d_gene: TRBD2
v_gene: TRBV30
CDR3nt: TGTGCCTGCCAGCGGGAGGCCCCACAAGAGACCCAGTACTTC
CDR3aa: CACQREAPQETQYF

j_gene: TRBJ1-5
abundance: -
d_gene: -
v_gene: TRBV2
CDR3nt: TGTGCCAGCAGTGAGACTTGGGGAGGTCTAGGGCCCCAGCATTTT
CDR3aa: CASSETWGGLGPQHF